Sequencing of this T cell receptor (beta chain) was carried out in a study of pediatric ulcerative colitis. Study-level results: Two rectal CDR3 clonotypes occurred in all ulcerative colitis patients.

The table came from immunoSEQ multiplex PCR; TCRdb's copy has only in-frame clones and leaves some out. Here the sample spans about 60,000 clones, about 87% being singletons. Remarks on this clone: Antigen unknown.

This CDR3 contains 14 residues. Trimming shortened V by 1 base and J by 3 bases, and 6 bases separated the two germline ends. CDR1 is SGHAT and CDR2 is FQDESV in the germline V gene (reference sequence). This sequence was found in a boy younger than 18 who was a control in a study of pediatric ulcerative colitis. The J gene is TRBJ2-2, the V gene TRBV11-1; no definite D call. The sequenced sample consisted of blood. The CDR3 sequence is CASSLVRDTGELFF. The DNA of the CDR3 is TGTGCCAGCAGCTTAGTAAGGGACACCGGGGAGCTGTTTTTT.